Below are 3 T cell receptor beta chains sequenced from a single sample in a study of CD8+ T cells in alopecia areata. As the sequencing template, cDNA was produced by extracting RNA and reverse transcribing it. The protocol was immunoSEQ multiplex PCR, while the TCRdb copy is restricted to in-frame clones and leaves out a portion. Observed in the sample are 290,000 or so clones, none of them singletons. Pooled cells of cutaneous lymph node origin were sorted on CD4, CD8alpha, NKG2D, NKG2ACE and other markers. Sequencing used CD4+ T cells sorted from a lymph node. These receptors originate from a C3H/HeJ mouse with alopecia areata. Mice of this strain are of MHC haplotype H2-k.

The table lists this clone with many counts. Mouse gene names and germline throughout. Coverage ceases 4 residues before the CDR3 finishes, and the germline J gene fills in the end. The sample has other DNA sequences that encode this CDR3 too. The V call is TRBV1, the J call TRBJ2-1, with 8 bases that match TRBD2. Germline trimming cut 0 bases from V and 3 bases from J; bases unmatched to any gene: 1. The germline CDR1 and CDR2 sequences are NSQYPW and LRSPGD (reference sequence). The CDR3 spans 15 residues. CDR3 DNA (partial): TGCACCTGCAGTGCAGATGGGGGGGTCTATGCT. This sequence encodes CTCSADGGVYA. From start to end, the CDR3 is CTCSADGGVYAEQFF.

As to this clone: The likely explanation is a read error, given a far larger clone one base away. Genes here carry mouse names. Coverage ceases 4 residues before the CDR3 finishes, and the germline J gene fills in the end. The V call is TRBV13-3, the J call TRBJ2-2; TRBD1 agrees at 7 bases. The CDR3 covers 15 residues. Germline values: CDR1 NNHDY, CDR2 SYVADS. Unmatched junction bases numbered 2, after V lost 3 bases and J lost 0 bases. The sequenced CDR3 bases are TGTGCCAGCAGTGGGGGACAGTCAAACACCGGG. Translated: CASSGGQSNTG. The entire CDR3 sequence reads CASSGGQSNTGQLYF.

This clone came up a few times. Gene names are the mouse ones. The sequenced fragment ends 4 residues before the CDR3 boundary, so the rest is inferred from the germline J gene. This chain uses TRBV3 with TRBJ2-5; a weak D match, TRBD2 (6 bases). The germline CDR1 and CDR2 sequences are SNHLY and FYNGKV (reference sequence). The V and J ends lost 1 base and 0 bases respectively, with 8 bases between them. This CDR3 is 15 amino acids long. The CDR3 region is CASSLGTDNQDTQYF. CDR3 DNA (partial): TGTGCCAGCAGCTTAGGGACTGATAACCAAGAC.